This TCR beta chain was found in a study of beta chain features in type 1 diabetes. The study's findings and limits: It was among patients, rather than healthy donors, that naive, central memory and Treg TCRB repertoires appeared more similar. Among patients with Type 1 diabetes, TCRB CDR3s were moderately but significantly shorter in every one of the four CD4+ subsets. Whether HLA type affects TCRB rearrangement stayed undetermined in the present work.

As regards this clone: Its antigen is unidentified.

As every portion of the isolated RNA was reverse transcribed, the sequencing read expressed TCRB transcripts. Data came from immunoSEQ multiplex PCR; TCRdb stores just in-frame clones and leaves some out. This sample has about 160,000 clones, with approximately 8.1% found just once. This CDR3 region has 14 residues. The V gene end was trimmed by 5 bases and the J gene end by 11 bases; junction bases not matched to a gene: 10. From germline, CDR1 is LNHDA and CDR2 SQIVND (reference sequence). The chain combines TRBV19 with TRBJ1-1, with 11 bases matching TRBD1. The sequenced sample consisted of central memory CD4+ T cells from blood. This clonotype was sampled from a man between 18 and 29 years old with type 1 diabetes. The chain's CDR3 is CASSPPGQGVLAFF. The CDR3 nucleotides are TGTGCCAGTAGTCCGCCGGGACAGGGGGTATTGGCTTTCTTT.